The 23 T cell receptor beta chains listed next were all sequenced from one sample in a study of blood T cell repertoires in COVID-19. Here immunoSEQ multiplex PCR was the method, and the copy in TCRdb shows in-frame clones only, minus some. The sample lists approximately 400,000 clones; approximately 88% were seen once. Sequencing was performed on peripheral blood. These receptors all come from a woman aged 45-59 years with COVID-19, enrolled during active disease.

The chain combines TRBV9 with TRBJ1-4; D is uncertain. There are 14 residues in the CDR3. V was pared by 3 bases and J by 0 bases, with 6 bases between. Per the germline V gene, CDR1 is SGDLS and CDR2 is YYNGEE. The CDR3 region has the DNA TGTGCCAGCAGCGCAACTGCAACTAATGAAAAACTGTTTTTT. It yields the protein CASSATATNEKLFF.

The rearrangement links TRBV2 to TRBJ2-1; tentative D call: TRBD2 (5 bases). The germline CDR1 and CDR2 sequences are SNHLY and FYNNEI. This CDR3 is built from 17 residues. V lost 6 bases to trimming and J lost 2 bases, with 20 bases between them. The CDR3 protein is CASRGPSGGVTYNEQFF. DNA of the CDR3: TGTGCCAGCAGGGGCCCCAGTGGAGGTGTTACCTACAATGAGCAGTTCTTC.

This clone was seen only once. In nucleotides, the CDR3 is TGTGCTAGTGGTTTGGTACTCTTCAGGGAGGGTTCACCCCTCCACTTT. This sequence encodes CASGLVLFREGSPLHF. This chain joins TRBV12-5 and TRBJ1-6; a possible D gene is TRBD1 (5 bases). Per germline, CDR1 LGHNT and CDR2 FRNRAP. V was clipped by 0 bases and J by 9 bases, with 15 bases between them. The CDR3 runs 16 residues. Based on the CDR3 plus reference TRBV12-5 and TRBJ1-6, the full variable domain is DARVTQTPRHKVTEMGQEVTMRCQPILGHNTVFWYRQTMMQGLELLAYFRNRAPLDDSGMPKDRFSAEMPDATLATLKIQPSEPRDSAVYFCASGLVLFREGSPLHFGNGTRLTVT.

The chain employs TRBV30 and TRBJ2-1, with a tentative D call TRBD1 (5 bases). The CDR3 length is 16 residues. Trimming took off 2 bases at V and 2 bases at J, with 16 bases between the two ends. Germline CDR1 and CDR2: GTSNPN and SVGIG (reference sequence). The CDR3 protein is CAWSKGAHTTYNEQFF. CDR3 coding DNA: TGTGCCTGGAGTAAAGGGGCTCATACTACCTACAATGAGCAGTTCTTC. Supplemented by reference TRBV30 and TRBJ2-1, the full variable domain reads SQTIHQWPATLVQPVGSPLSLECTVEGTSNPNLYWYRQAAGRGLQLLFYSVGIGQISSEVPQNLSASRPQDRQFILSSKKLLLSDSGFYLCAWSKGAHTTYNEQFFGPGTRLTVL.

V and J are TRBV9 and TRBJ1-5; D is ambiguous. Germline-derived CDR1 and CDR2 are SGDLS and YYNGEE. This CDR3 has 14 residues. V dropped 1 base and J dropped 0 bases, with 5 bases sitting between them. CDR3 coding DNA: TGTGCCAGCAGCGTACGGGATAGCAATCAGCCCCAGCATTTT. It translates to CASSVRDSNQPQHF. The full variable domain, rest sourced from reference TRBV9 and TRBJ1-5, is DSGVTQTPKHLITATGQRVTLRCSPRSGDLSVYWYQQSLDQGLQFLIQYYNGEERAKGNILERFSAQQFPDLHSELNLSSLELGDSALYFCASSVRDSNQPQHFGDGTRLSIL.

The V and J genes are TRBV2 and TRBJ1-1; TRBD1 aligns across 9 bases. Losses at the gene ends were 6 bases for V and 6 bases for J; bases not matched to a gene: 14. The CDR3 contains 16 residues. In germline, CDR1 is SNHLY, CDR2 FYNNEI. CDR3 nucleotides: TGTGCCAGCAGGACCGGGACAGGGAGCACTAGGGCTGAAGCTTTCTTT. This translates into CASRTGTGSTRAEAFF.

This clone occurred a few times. The DNA of the CDR3 is TGTGCCAGCAGCTTAGGTCGGACAGGAATGAGACCCAGCTACGAGCAGTACTTC. Protein product: CASSLGRTGMRPSYEQYF. This rearrangement joins TRBV11-2 to TRBJ2-7; 7 bases fit TRBD1. CDR1 and CDR2 from the germline V gene are SGHAT and FQNNGV. The CDR3 is 18 amino acids. V was clipped by 1 base and J by 3 bases; unmatched bases: 15.

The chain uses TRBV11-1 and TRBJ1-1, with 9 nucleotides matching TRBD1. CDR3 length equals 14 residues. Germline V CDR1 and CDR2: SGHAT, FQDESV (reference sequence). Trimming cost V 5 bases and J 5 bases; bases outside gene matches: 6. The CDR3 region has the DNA TGTGCCAGCAGCATAAACAGGGGGCGGACTGAAGCTTTCTTT. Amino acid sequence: CASSINRGRTEAFF.

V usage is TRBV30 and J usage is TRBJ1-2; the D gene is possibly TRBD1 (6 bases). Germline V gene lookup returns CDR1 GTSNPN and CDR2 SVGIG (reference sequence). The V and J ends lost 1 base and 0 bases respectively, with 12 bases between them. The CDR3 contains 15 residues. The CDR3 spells CAWSAGGPSNYGYTF. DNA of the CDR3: TGTGCCTGGAGTGCCGGGGGGCCGTCTAACTATGGCTACACCTTC.

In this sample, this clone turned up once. Here the CDR3 DNA reads TGCAGCGTTTCCTTGGCAGGAACGACTGAAGCTTTCTTT. Protein product: CSVSLAGTTEAFF. The chain links TRBV29-1 to TRBJ1-1, with D hard to call. The germline V gene has CDR1 SQVTM and CDR2 ANQGSEA. The CDR3 spans 13 residues. V lost 5 bases, J lost 5 bases, and 15 bases lay in between. Full variable domain (outside the CDR3, taken from reference TRBV29-1 and TRBJ1-1): SAVISQKPSRDICQRGTSLTIQCQVDSQVTMMFWYRQQPGQSLTLIATANQGSEATYESGFVIDKFPISRPNLTFSTLTVSNMSPEDSSIYLCSVSLAGTTEAFFGQGTRLTVV.

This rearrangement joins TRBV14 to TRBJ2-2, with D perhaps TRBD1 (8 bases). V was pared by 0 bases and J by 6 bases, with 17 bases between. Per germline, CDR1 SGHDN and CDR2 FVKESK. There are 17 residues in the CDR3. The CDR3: CASSQDRQGRVSGELFF. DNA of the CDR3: TGTGCCAGCAGCCAAGACCGACAGGGGAGGGTCTCCGGGGAGCTGTTTTTT.

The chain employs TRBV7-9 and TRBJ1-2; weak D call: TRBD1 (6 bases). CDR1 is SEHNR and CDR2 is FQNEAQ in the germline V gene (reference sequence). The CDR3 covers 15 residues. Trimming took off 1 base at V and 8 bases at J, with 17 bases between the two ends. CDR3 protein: CASSLVPNRVGGYTF. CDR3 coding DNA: TGTGCCAGCAGCTTAGTCCCGAACAGGGTCGGAGGCTACACCTTC.

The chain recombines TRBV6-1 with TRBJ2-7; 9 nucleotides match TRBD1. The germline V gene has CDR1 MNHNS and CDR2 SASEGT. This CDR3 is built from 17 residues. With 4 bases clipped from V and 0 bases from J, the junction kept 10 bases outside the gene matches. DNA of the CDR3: TGTGCCAGCAGTGCTTGGGGACAGGGCGACTCCTCCTACGAGCAGTACTTC. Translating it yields CASSAWGQGDSSYEQYF.

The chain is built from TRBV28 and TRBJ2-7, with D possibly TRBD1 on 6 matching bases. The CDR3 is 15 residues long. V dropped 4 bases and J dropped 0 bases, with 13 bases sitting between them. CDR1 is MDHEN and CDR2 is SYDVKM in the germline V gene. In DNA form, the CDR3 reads TGTGCCAGCAGTTACGCTGAGGGGGTCTCCTACGAGCAGTACTTC. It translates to CASSYAEGVSYEQYF.

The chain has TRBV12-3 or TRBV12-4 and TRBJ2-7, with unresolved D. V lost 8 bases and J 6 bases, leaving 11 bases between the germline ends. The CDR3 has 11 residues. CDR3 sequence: CASPLYSEQYF. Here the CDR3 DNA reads TGTGCCAGCCCCCTCTACAGCGAGCAGTACTTC.

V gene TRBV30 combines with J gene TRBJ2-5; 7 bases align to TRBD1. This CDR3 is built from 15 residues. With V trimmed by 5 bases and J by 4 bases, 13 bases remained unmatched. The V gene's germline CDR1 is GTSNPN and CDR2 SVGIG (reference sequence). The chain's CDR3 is CAWQARQGLGETQYF. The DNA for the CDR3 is TGTGCCTGGCAAGCCAGACAGGGTCTGGGAGAGACCCAGTACTTC.

CDR3 nucleotide sequence: TGTGCCAGCAGCACCCCAAGCGGGGGGTTACCCTACGAGCAGTACTTC. Protein product: CASSTPSGGLPYEQYF. V is TRBV21-1 and J is TRBJ2-7; the DNA was not compared with TRBD2, the D call given in the table. TRBV21-1 is marked as a pseudogene. The CDR3 is 16 residues long.

CDR3 region: CASTYRAGNTIYF. DNA for the CDR3: TGTGCCAGCACCTACAGGGCTGGAAACACCATATATTTT. The chain uses TRBV6-6 and TRBJ1-3, with D possibly matching TRBD1 (6 bases). Between the trimmed V and J ends, which lost 7 bases and 2 bases, there was a span of 9 bases. The CDR3 length is 13 residues. CDR1 is MNHNY, CDR2 SVGAGI, per germline (reference sequence).

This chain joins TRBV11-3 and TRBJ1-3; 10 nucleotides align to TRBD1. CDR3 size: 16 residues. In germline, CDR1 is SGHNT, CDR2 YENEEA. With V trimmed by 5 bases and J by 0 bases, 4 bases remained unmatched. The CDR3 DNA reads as TGTGCCAGCAGCCCGGGACAGGGGAGCTCTGGAAACACCATATATTTT. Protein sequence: CASSPGQGSSGNTIYF.

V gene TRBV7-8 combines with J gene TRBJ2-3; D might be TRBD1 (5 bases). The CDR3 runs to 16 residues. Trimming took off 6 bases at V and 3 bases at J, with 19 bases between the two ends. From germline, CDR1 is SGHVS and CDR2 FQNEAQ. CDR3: CASSTNAGFRTDTQYF. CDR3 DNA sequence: TGTGCCAGCAGTACGAACGCAGGGTTTAGGACAGATACGCAGTATTTT. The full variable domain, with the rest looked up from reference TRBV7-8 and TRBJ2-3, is GAGVSQSPRYKVAKRGQDVALRCDPISGHVSLFWYQQALGQGPEFLTYFQNEAQLDKSGLPSDRFFAERPEGSVSTLKIQRTQQEDSAVYLCASSTNAGFRTDTQYFGPGTRLTVL.

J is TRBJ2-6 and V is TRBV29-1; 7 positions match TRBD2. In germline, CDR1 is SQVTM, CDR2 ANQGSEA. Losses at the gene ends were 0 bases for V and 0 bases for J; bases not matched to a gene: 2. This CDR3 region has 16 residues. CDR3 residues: CSVEDPGGSGANVLTF. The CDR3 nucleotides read TGCAGCGTTGAAGATCCGGGGGGCTCTGGGGCCAACGTCCTGACTTTC.

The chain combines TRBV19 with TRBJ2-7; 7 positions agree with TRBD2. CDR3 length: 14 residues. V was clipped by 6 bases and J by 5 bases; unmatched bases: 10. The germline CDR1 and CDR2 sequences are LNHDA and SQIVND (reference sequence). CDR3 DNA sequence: TGTGCCAGTAGCTTCCGGGGAGGGGAAAACGAGCAGTACTTC. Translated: CASSFRGGENEQYF.

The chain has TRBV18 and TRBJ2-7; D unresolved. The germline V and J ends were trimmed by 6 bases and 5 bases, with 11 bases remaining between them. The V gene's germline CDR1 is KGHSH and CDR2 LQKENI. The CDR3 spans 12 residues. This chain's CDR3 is CASSPTEDEQYF. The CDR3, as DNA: TGTGCCAGCTCGCCCACTGAGGACGAGCAGTACTTC.